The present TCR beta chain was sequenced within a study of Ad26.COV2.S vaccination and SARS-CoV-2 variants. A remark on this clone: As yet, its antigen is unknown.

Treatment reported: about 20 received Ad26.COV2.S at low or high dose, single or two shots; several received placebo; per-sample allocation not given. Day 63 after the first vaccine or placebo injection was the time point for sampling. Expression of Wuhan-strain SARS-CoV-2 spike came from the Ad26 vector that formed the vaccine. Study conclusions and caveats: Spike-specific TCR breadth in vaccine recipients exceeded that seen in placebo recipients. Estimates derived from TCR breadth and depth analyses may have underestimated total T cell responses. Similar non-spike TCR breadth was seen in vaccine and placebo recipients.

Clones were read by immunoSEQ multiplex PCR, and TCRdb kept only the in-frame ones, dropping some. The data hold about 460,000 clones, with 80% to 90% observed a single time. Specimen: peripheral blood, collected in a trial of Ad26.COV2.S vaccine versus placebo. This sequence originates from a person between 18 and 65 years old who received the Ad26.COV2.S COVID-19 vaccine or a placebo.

This chain's CDR3 is CASSLLGRSNTEAFF. The CDR3 coding sequence is TGCGCCAGCAGCTTGCTAGGCAGGTCGAACACTGAAGCTTTCTTT. The chain carries TRBV5-1 and TRBJ1-1; D unclear. This CDR3 is 15 amino acids long. The V end was cut by 1 base, the J end by 1 base, with 11 bases between. The germline V gene has CDR1 SGHRS and CDR2 YFSETQ.